These T cell receptor beta chains were read from a single sample in a study of Graves' ophthalmopathy and Graves' hyperthyroidism. Each CDR3 protein gets one entry after TCRdb re-called the multiplex PCR reads with MiXCR. The sample records about 400,000 distinct CDR3 sequences, around 20% being singletons. Material: peripheral blood. These receptors all come from a woman under 30 with Graves' ophthalmopathy. Both conserved end residues are part of each CDR3. A D gene is named only where the DNA matches it firmly. A clone size is listed for some rows: how often the clone was seen (once, few, many), or a class if it is expanded.

j_call d_call v_call clone_size cdr3_aa cdr3_nt
TRBJ2-7 NA TRBV4-2 many CASSQAKAGSYEQYF TGTGCCAGCAGCCAGGCCAAGGCAGGTTCCTACGAGCAGTACTTC
TRBJ1-2 NA TRBV12-3/TRBV12-4 many CASSPTGKYGYTF TGTGCCAGCAGCCCAACAGGGAAGTATGGCTACACCTTC
TRBJ1-1 NA TRBV6-4 NA CASSDSWLGTEAFF TGTGCCAGCAGTGACTCTTGGCTGGGCACTGAAGCTTTCTTT
TRBJ1-1 TRBD1 TRBV7-2 many CASSLPLGGAGEAFF TGTGCCAGCAGCCTGCCCTTAGGGGGCGCCGGTGAAGCTTTCTTT
TRBJ1-1 NA TRBV11-2 once CASSLSPAKNTEAFF TGTGCCAGCAGCTTAAGTCCGGCCAAAAACACTGAAGCTTTCTTT
TRBJ1-3 TRBD1 TRBV14 few CASSQGQGIPHTIYF TGTGCCAGCAGCCAGGGACAGGGGATCCCGCACACCATATATTTT
TRBJ1-6 TRBD1 TRBV6-1 many CASRGTGFRSLHF TGTGCCAGCAGGGGGACAGGGTTCAGGTCCCTCCACTTT
TRBJ1-6 NA TRBV28 many CASSLDSGYNSPLHF TGTGCCAGCAGTTTGGACAGCGGTTATAATTCACCCCTCCACTTT
TRBJ1-1 NA TRBV2 many CASSIRQRLNTEAFF TGTGCCAGCAGTATACGACAGAGACTGAACACTGAAGCTTTCTTT
TRBJ1-1 NA TRBV19 many CASRQTGSPNTEAFF TGTGCCAGTAGGCAGACAGGTTCCCCAAACACTGAAGCTTTCTTT
TRBJ1-1 NA TRBV30 many CALDLSDTEAFF TGTGCCTTGGACCTGAGCGACACTGAAGCTTTCTTT
TRBJ1-5 NA TRBV2 many CASSEVPFNQPQHF TGTGCCAGCAGTGAGGTCCCATTCAATCAGCCCCAGCATTTT
TRBJ2-6 NA TRBV28 many CASTTAQDVLTF TGTGCCAGCACCACCGCACAGGACGTCCTGACTTTC
TRBJ2-7 NA TRBV4-3 many CASSQDGDGSYEQYF TGCGCCAGCAGCCAAGACGGGGACGGATCCTACGAGCAGTACTTC